One sample yielded the 28 T cell receptor beta chains listed below, sequenced in a study of control samples from healthy donors and cancer patients (dated by TCRdb to between 2020 and 2021). The library relied on the immunoSEQ multiplex PCR assay. TCRdb obtained this table from immuneACCESS and retained in-frame rearrangements with V and J assigned. These tables miss some clones; where compared with another copy, unresolved V genes account for less than half of the shortfall, and the remainder is unexplained. The sample table shows 70,000 to 100,000 clones, and roughly 89% are seen once. The ten most abundant clones make up 7.6% of the sample. The material sequenced was blood. The receptor set was obtained from a woman aged 55-70 years in good health.

V gene TRBV25-1 combines with J gene TRBJ1-1; TRBD1 might be the D (6 bases). Germline V lookup: CDR1 MGHDK, CDR2 SYGVNS. There are 12 residues in the CDR3. V shed 6 bases and J shed 2 bases, with 7 bases lying between them. Here the CDR3 reads CASRQGNTEAFF. CDR3 DNA sequence: TGTGCCAGCAGACAGGGAAACACTGAAGCTTTCTTT.

V and J are TRBV2 and TRBJ1-2; no clear D gene. Trimming took off 3 bases at V and 4 bases at J, with 6 bases between the two ends. This CDR3 contains 12 residues. Germline lookup yields CDR1 SNHLY and CDR2 FYNNEI. In DNA, the CDR3 is TGTGCCAGCAGTGAGCCGGGCTATGGCTACACCTTC. This gives the protein CASSEPGYGYTF.

The sample holds one count of this clone. The same CDR3 is also encoded by other DNA sequences in this sample. The genes are TRBV29-1 and TRBJ1-2; 9 nucleotides align to TRBD1. Trimming took 0 bases from V and 6 from J; bases not matched to a gene: 8. Germline values: CDR1 SQVTM, CDR2 ANQGSEA. The CDR3 has 15 amino acids. The CDR3 is CSVEDLGDREDGYTF. DNA of the CDR3: TGCAGCGTTGAAGATCTGGGGGACAGGGAGGATGGCTACACCTTC.

The chain combines TRBV7-9 with TRBJ1-1; 8 nucleotides line up with TRBD1. The CDR3 is 14 amino acids. Per the germline V gene, CDR1 is SEHNR and CDR2 is FQNEAQ (reference sequence). J was trimmed by 1 base and V by 5 bases; bases with no gene match: 3. This chain's CDR3 is CASSMGQENTEAFF. CDR3 nucleotides: TGTGCCAGCAGCATGGGACAGGAGAACACTGAAGCTTTCTTT.

The chain carries TRBV19 and TRBJ2-3, with TRBD2 identical over 7 bases. The CDR3 length is 16 residues. Unmatched junction bases numbered 14, after V lost 3 bases and J lost 8 bases. Looked up from germline, CDR1 is LNHDA and CDR2 is SQIVND (reference sequence). The CDR3 DNA reads TGTGCCAGTAGTATTTCCAGGGCTAGCGGTTTTGGTACGCAGTATTTT. Amino acid sequence: CASSISRASGFGTQYF.

Only a few counts were recorded for this clone. The chain joins TRBV18 to TRBJ2-1; weak D call: TRBD2 (6 bases). V dropped 10 bases and J dropped 3 bases, with 13 bases sitting between them. Per germline, CDR1 KGHSH and CDR2 LQKENI. The CDR3 totals 13 residues. In DNA form, the CDR3 reads TGTGCCACCAGCCCGGGACTCTACAATGAGCAGTTCTTC. It encodes CATSPGLYNEQFF. Full variable domain (remainder filled in from reference TRBV18 and TRBJ2-1): NAGVMQNPRHLVRRRGQEARLRCSPMKGHSHVYWYRQLPEEGLKFMVYLQKENIIDESGMPKERFSAEFPKEGPSILRIQQVVRGDSAAYFCATSPGLYNEQFFGPGTRLTVL.

This clone was found once. V is TRBV3-1 (or the pseudogene TRBV3-2) and J is TRBJ1-2, with D perhaps matching TRBD1 (5 bases). The germline gives CDR1 LGHDT, CDR2 YNNKEL (reference sequence). This CDR3 is 15 amino acids long. With 7 bases removed from V and 2 bases from J, the gap between germline ends came to 17 bases. CDR3 in DNA: TGTGCCAGCACCCCCCGGCGGGGGATAAACTATGGCTACACCTTC. It encodes CASTPRRGINYGYTF.

V gene TRBV28 combines with J gene TRBJ1-2, with TRBD1 as a possible D gene (6 bases). The CDR3 is made up of 12 amino acids. The germline V gene has CDR1 MDHEN and CDR2 SYDVKM. Trimming pared 3 bases from V and 6 bases from J, leaving 8 bases between. Here the CDR3 reads CASSFYRDGYTF. For the CDR3, the DNA is TGTGCCAGCAGTTTTTACAGGGATGGCTACACCTTC.

The V gene is TRBV6-2 or TRBV6-3, the J gene TRBJ2-1, with 9 bases matching TRBD2. The V segment lost 0 bases and the J segment 4 bases; nucleotides outside the gene matches: 1. Germline loops: CDR1 MNHEY, CDR2 SVGEGT. This CDR3 comprises 15 residues. Written as DNA, the CDR3 is TGTGCCAGCAGTTACTCGACTAGCGGATACAATGAGCAGTTCTTC. It yields the protein CASSYSTSGYNEQFF.

The rearrangement links TRBV27 to TRBJ1-6; TRBD1 agrees at 9 bases. This CDR3 is 16 amino acids long. Germline CDR1 reads MNHEY; CDR2 reads SMNVEV (reference sequence). Trimming removed 3 bases from V and 11 bases from J; junction bases left unmatched: 11. CDR3 nucleotides: TGTGCCAGCAGTTTTGGGGGACAGGGCCTAAGGACACCCCTCCACTTT. Protein: CASSFGGQGLRTPLHF.

The chain recombines TRBV7-8 with TRBJ2-7; the D is unclear. V was shortened by 5 bases and J by 1 base, with 12 bases between the two germline ends. The CDR3 consists of 14 residues. Germline CDR1 reads SGHVS; CDR2 reads FQNEAQ. The CDR3 is CASSPTEASYEQYF. CDR3 in DNA: TGTGCCAGCAGCCCCACAGAGGCGTCCTACGAGCAGTACTTC. The full variable domain, completed using reference TRBV7-8 and TRBJ2-7, is GAGVSQSPRYKVAKRGQDVALRCDPISGHVSLFWYQQALGQGPEFLTYFQNEAQLDKSGLPSDRFFAERPEGSVSTLKIQRTQQEDSAVYLCASSPTEASYEQYFGPGTRLTVT.

The CDR3 nucleotides are TGTGCCAGCTCACCGTTGGGGAGGGGGCACTCTGGGGCCAACGTCCTGACTTTC. It is translated as CASSPLGRGHSGANVLTF. This sequence joins TRBV18 and TRBJ2-6, with D possibly being TRBD1 or TRBD2 (7 bases each). Germline assignment: CDR1 KGHSH and CDR2 LQKENI. The V gene lost 3 bases and the J gene lost 0 bases, with 15 bases spanning the gap. The CDR3 is 18 residues long. The full variable domain, its missing parts supplied by reference TRBV18 and TRBJ2-6, is NAGVMQNPRHLVRRRGQEARLRCSPMKGHSHVYWYRQLPEEGLKFMVYLQKENIIDESGMPKERFSAEFPKEGPSILRIQQVVRGDSAAYFCASSPLGRGHSGANVLTFGAGSRLTVL.

The J gene is TRBJ1-5, the V gene TRBV19; 8 bases align to TRBD1. V gave up 1 base and J gave up 6 bases; unmatched junction bases: 11. The CDR3 runs to 17 residues. Germline lookup yields CDR1 LNHDA and CDR2 SQIVND (reference sequence). CDR3 sequence (DNA): TGTGCCAGTAGTATAGTACCCGACAGGGGAGGTGGTCAGCCCCAGCATTTT. It yields the protein CASSIVPDRGGGQPQHF.

The chain combines TRBV5-5 with TRBJ2-1; 9 positions match TRBD2. The germline V gene encodes CDR1 SGHKS and CDR2 YYEKEE (reference sequence). This CDR3 spans 16 amino acids. Unmatched junction bases numbered 12, after V lost 3 bases and J lost 8 bases. The CDR3 bases are TGTGCCAGCAGCTCCGGACCGGGACTAGCTTCGTATGAGCAGTTCTTC. It is translated as CASSSGPGLASYEQFF. Variable domain in full (rest from reference TRBV5-5 and TRBJ2-1): DAGVTQSPTHLIKTRGQQVTLRCSPISGHKSVSWYQQVLGQGPQFIFQYYEKEERGRGNFPDRFSARQFPNYSSELNVNALLLGDSALYLCASSSGPGLASYEQFFGPGTRLTVL.

V is TRBV6-5 and J is TRBJ2-5, with D perhaps matching TRBD1 (5 bases). The ends were cut back, 1 base at V and 2 bases at J, with 8 bases in the middle. The germline V gene encodes CDR1 MNHEY and CDR2 SVGAGI. This CDR3 has 14 residues. The chain's CDR3 is CASSYLKGQETQYF. The CDR3 region has the DNA TGTGCCAGCAGTTACTTAAAGGGGCAAGAGACCCAGTACTTC.

This chain links TRBV11-3 with TRBJ2-2; 9 positions agree with TRBD1. Germline CDR1 is SGHNT and CDR2 is YENEEA. The CDR3 runs to 16 residues. Trimming at V came to 5 bases and at J to 4 bases, leaving 8 bases not matched to a gene. The CDR3 loop is CASSATGGSGTGELFF. In nucleotides, the CDR3 is TGTGCCAGCAGCGCAACAGGGGGCTCGGGCACCGGGGAGCTGTTTTTT.

This clone was counted many times. The same CDR3 also results from other DNA sequences found in this sample. The chain couples TRBV7-2 to TRBJ2-1, with 8 bases aligning to TRBD2. CDR3 length equals 15 residues. V dropped 3 bases and J dropped 3; count of bases not matched to a gene: 4. Germline lookup yields CDR1 SGHTA and CDR2 FQGNSA. CDR3 bases: TGTGCCAGCAGCTTGGGAACTAGCGGCTACAATGAGCAGTTCTTC. Encoded protein: CASSLGTSGYNEQFF.

The rearrangement uses TRBV18 and TRBJ2-3; 9 bases line up with TRBD2. The ends lost 4 bases at V and 4 bases at J; junction bases unmatched: 6. The CDR3 length is 15 residues. Germline CDR1 KGHSH, CDR2 LQKENI. CDR3 sequence reads: CASSLAGALADTQYF. The CDR3 DNA is TGTGCCAGCTCACTAGCGGGGGCCTTGGCAGATACGCAGTATTTT.

The genes are TRBV19 and TRBJ2-7, with D hard to call. The CDR3 has 13 residues. V dropped 3 bases and J dropped 2 bases, with 8 bases sitting between them. Germline-derived CDR1 and CDR2 are LNHDA and SQIVND (reference sequence). CDR3 amino acids: CASSIGLAYEQYF. The CDR3 region has the DNA TGTGCCAGTAGTATTGGGCTGGCCTACGAGCAGTACTTC.

The chain carries TRBV23-1 and TRBJ2-3; no firm D call. TRBV23-1 falls under the ORF class, with uncertain function. V was pared by 8 bases and J by 6 bases, with 15 bases between. This CDR3 is 13 amino acids long. The CDR3 protein is CASPQSAPDTQYF. The CDR3 region has the DNA TGCGCCAGCCCCCAGTCGGCGCCCGATACGCAGTATTTT.

J is TRBJ2-7 and V is TRBV28, with TRBD1 matching over 8 bases. The CDR3 totals 13 residues. V shed 6 bases, J shed 2 bases, and the junction held 3 bases outside the gene matches. Per germline, CDR1 MDHEN and CDR2 SYDVKM. The CDR3 nucleotides are TGTGCCAGCAGGCGACAGGGGCCCTACGAGCAGTACTTC. It encodes CASRRQGPYEQYF.

CDR3 sequence: CASRLGQGPYGYTF. DNA of the CDR3: TGTGCCAGCAGACTTGGACAGGGGCCCTATGGCTACACCTTC. The chain uses TRBV7-2 and TRBJ1-2; 9 bases are a match to TRBD1. The CDR3 covers 14 residues. Germline loops: CDR1 SGHTA, CDR2 FQGNSA. The J segment lost 4 bases and the V segment lost 6 bases, leaving 6 bases of the junction unmatched.

The chain employs TRBV9 and TRBJ2-2, with D tentatively TRBD1 (6 bases). The CDR3 is 14 amino acids. CDR1 and CDR2 from the germline V gene are SGDLS and YYNGEE. Deletions cut 5 bases from V and 4 bases from J, with 12 bases between. CDR3 region: CASRFTGSTGELFF. CDR3 DNA sequence: TGTGCCAGCAGATTTACAGGGAGCACCGGGGAGCTGTTTTTT.

The chain joins TRBV10-3 to TRBJ2-3, with a tentative D call TRBD2 (6 bases). Germline CDR1 reads ENHRY; CDR2 reads SYGVKD. The V end lost 5 bases, the J end lost 5 bases, and 17 bases lay between the germline ends. This CDR3 has 15 amino acids. This chain's CDR3 is CAISRLDSQEDTQYF. CDR3 nucleotide sequence: TGTGCCATCAGTAGACTAGACAGCCAAGAAGATACGCAGTATTTT.

The chain links TRBV5-1 to TRBJ2-3; 8 nucleotides agree with TRBD2. The germline V gene has CDR1 SGHRS and CDR2 YFSETQ. CDR3 length equals 16 residues. V was clipped by 1 base and J by 0 bases; unmatched bases: 4. CDR3 protein: CASSLILAASTDTQYF. Written as DNA, the CDR3 is TGCGCCAGCAGCTTGATACTAGCGGCTAGCACAGATACGCAGTATTTT.

The chain joins TRBV11-3 to TRBJ2-5; D is perhaps TRBD1 (6 bases). Germline CDR1 is SGHNT and CDR2 is YENEEA. V was clipped by 3 bases and J by 4 bases, with 9 bases between them. The CDR3 length is 13 residues. This CDR3 reads CASSFRGLETQYF. For the CDR3, the DNA is TGTGCCAGCAGCTTCAGGGGTCTAGAGACCCAGTACTTC.

This clone was recorded a few times. The chain couples TRBV4-3 to TRBJ2-1; D is ambiguous. Between the trimmed V and J ends, which lost 1 base and 4 bases, there was a span of 14 bases. This CDR3 is 16 amino acids long. Germline lookup yields CDR1 LGHNA and CDR2 YSLEER. The CDR3 coding sequence is TGCGCCAGCAGCCAAGGTCCCCCGAAGTCGTACAATGAGCAGTTCTTC. Translating gives CASSQGPPKSYNEQFF.

This chain uses TRBV9 with TRBJ2-1, with 9 bases aligning to TRBD2. CDR1 and CDR2 from the germline V gene are SGDLS and YYNGEE. V trimming: 4 bases; J trimming: 0 bases; junction bases outside the gene matches: 5. The CDR3 length is 16 residues. The CDR3 sequence is CASSLLSGSSYNEQFF. CDR3 bases: TGTGCCAGCAGCCTCCTTAGCGGGAGCTCCTACAATGAGCAGTTCTTC.